The 13 T cell receptor beta chains given below trace back to one sample, sequenced in a study of shared clonotypes between healthy human individuals. Measured with immunoSEQ multiplex PCR; TCRdb has only the in-frame clones, and not every one. The sample lists millions of clones; over 85% were seen once. CD45RO-negative, CCR7-selected cells formed the naive CD8 fraction, which excluded terminally differentiated effector memory CD45RA+ cells. Source material: naive CD8+ T cells sorted from blood. These receptor sequences come from a man younger than 35 in good health.

This clone was counted once. The V gene is TRBV6-5, the J gene TRBJ2-1; D gene ambiguous. The V end was cut by 2 bases, the J end by 5 bases, with 13 bases between. From germline, CDR1 is MNHEY and CDR2 SVGAGI. The CDR3 totals 15 residues. CDR3 coding DNA: TGTGCCAGCAGTTACGGTAGGCTGCCGAACAATGAGCAGTTCTTC. Its protein is CASSYGRLPNNEQFF.

The chain recombines TRBV30 with TRBJ1-2, with D perhaps TRBD1 (5 bases). The CDR3 runs to 12 residues. From germline, CDR1 is GTSNPN and CDR2 SVGIG (reference sequence). V dropped 6 bases and J dropped 8 bases, with 16 bases sitting between them. CDR3 sequence reads: CACSPGPSGYTF. The CDR3 nucleotides read TGTGCCTGTTCCCCGGGACCCAGCGGCTACACCTTC.

Only one count was recorded for this clone. The chain joins TRBV9 to TRBJ2-7; D is undetermined. Germline V gene lookup returns CDR1 SGDLS and CDR2 YYNGEE. This CDR3 has 15 amino acids. V was trimmed by 0 bases and J by 0 bases, leaving 10 bases between them. The CDR3 DNA is TGTGCCAGCAGCGTAGATGCAGAAAGCTCCTACGAGCAGTACTTC. Protein product: CASSVDAESSYEQYF.

The chain combines TRBV9 with TRBJ1-4; D gene uncertain. Per the germline V gene, CDR1 is SGDLS and CDR2 is YYNGEE. This CDR3 has 14 amino acids. Trimming cost V 0 bases and J 4 bases, with 7 bases left between them. The CDR3 spells CASSVEDGNEKLFF. The CDR3 DNA reads TGTGCCAGCAGCGTAGAGGACGGTAATGAAAAACTGTTTTTT.

The chain employs TRBV6-5 and TRBJ1-2, with a tentative D call TRBD1 (5 bases). V was clipped by 2 bases and J by 8 bases, with 12 bases between them. The CDR3 has 13 residues. The germline V gene encodes CDR1 MNHEY and CDR2 SVGAGI. The DNA for the CDR3 is TGTGCCAGCAGTTACGGGGAGGGGCTCGGCTACACCTTC. Protein product: CASSYGEGLGYTF.

V usage is TRBV27 and J usage is TRBJ2-3; weak D call: TRBD1 (6 bases). CDR1 MNHEY and CDR2 SMNVEV come from the germline V gene (reference sequence). Trimming removed 4 bases at V and 6 bases at J, with 17 bases between. This CDR3 spans 15 amino acids. The CDR3 loop reads CASSSENRAGDTQYF. CDR3 nucleotide sequence: TGTGCCAGCAGTTCCGAGAACAGGGCGGGCGATACGCAGTATTTT.

The V gene is TRBV5-6, the J gene TRBJ1-4; 8 positions match TRBD1. The germline V gene has CDR1 SGHDT and CDR2 YYEEEE. V lost 4 bases, J lost 0 bases, and 11 bases stayed unmatched. The CDR3 contains 18 residues. The CDR3 protein is CASSAGQEPSSTNEKLFF. The CDR3 coding sequence is TGTGCCAGCAGCGCGGGACAGGAGCCTTCCTCAACTAATGAAAAACTGTTTTTT. The full variable domain, its missing parts supplied by reference TRBV5-6 and TRBJ1-4, is DAGVTQSPTHLIKTRGQQVTLRCSPKSGHDTVSWYQQALGQGPQFIFQYYEEEERQRGNFPDRFSGHQFPNYSSELNVNALLLGDSALYLCASSAGQEPSSTNEKLFFGSGTQLSVL.

In its sample, this clone was seen a few times. The J gene is TRBJ2-7, the V gene TRBV5-1, with 8 bases identical to TRBD2. The length of the CDR3 is 18 residues. Germline trimming cut 0 bases from V and 0 bases from J; bases unmatched to any gene: 11. Per the germline V gene, CDR1 is SGHRS and CDR2 is YFSETQ. CDR3 sequence reads: CASSLVIAGPASSYEQYF. CDR3 DNA sequence: TGCGCCAGCAGCTTGGTCATAGCGGGGCCCGCCAGCTCCTACGAGCAGTACTTC.

Comments on this clone: Other DNA sequences of this sample code for an identical CDR3. The chain carries TRBV5-6 and TRBJ2-3, with D hard to call. The V and J ends lost 0 bases and 5 bases respectively, with 1 base between them. Germline V CDR1 and CDR2: SGHDT, YYEEEE. This CDR3 is 11 amino acids long. CDR3 sequence: CASSLGDTQYF. In DNA, the CDR3 is TGTGCCAGCAGCTTGGGAGATACGCAGTATTTT. Looking up the rest from reference TRBV5-6 and TRBJ2-3 gives the full variable domain: DAGVTQSPTHLIKTRGQQVTLRCSPKSGHDTVSWYQQALGQGPQFIFQYYEEEERQRGNFPDRFSGHQFPNYSSELNVNALLLGDSALYLCASSLGDTQYFGPGTRLTVL.

Here the CDR3 DNA reads TGTGCCACCAGCACCACGGGGGATGAGCAGTTCTTC. Translated, it gives CATSTTGDEQFF. The rearrangement uses TRBV15 and TRBJ2-1; tentative D call: TRBD2 (6 bases). Germline V gives CDR1 LNHNV, CDR2 YYDKDF (reference sequence). The CDR3 consists of 12 residues. The V gene lost 4 bases and the J gene lost 8 bases, with 9 bases spanning the gap.

This chain uses TRBV27 with TRBJ1-2; D uncertain. Deletions cut 3 bases from V and 4 bases from J, with 9 bases between. CDR1 is MNHEY, CDR2 SMNVEV, per germline (reference sequence). This CDR3 has 13 amino acids. The CDR3 region is CASSFEAGYGYTF. The CDR3 nucleotides read TGTGCCAGCAGTTTCGAGGCAGGCTATGGCTACACCTTC.

The chain links TRBV7-6 to TRBJ2-3; a weak D match, TRBD2 (6 bases). The germline V gene encodes CDR1 SGHVS and CDR2 FNYEAQ. The germline V and J ends were trimmed by 2 bases and 5 bases, with 14 bases remaining between them. This CDR3 comprises 15 residues. CDR3 nucleotides: TGTGCCAGCAGCTTAATTTCGGGAGAGGTAGATACGCAGTATTTT. Amino acid sequence: CASSLISGEVDTQYF.

As to this clone: The germline gene is not matched at one end of the junction; a read error may be the cause. The chain carries TRBV7-7 and TRBJ2-3, with D uncertain. The CDR3 sequence is 14 residues long. The germline V gene encodes CDR1 SSHAT and CDR2 FNYEAQ (reference sequence). The CDR3 bases are TGTGCTAGCAGCCCTGGTTACGGCACAGATACGCAGTATTTT. Protein product: CASSPGYGTDTQYF.